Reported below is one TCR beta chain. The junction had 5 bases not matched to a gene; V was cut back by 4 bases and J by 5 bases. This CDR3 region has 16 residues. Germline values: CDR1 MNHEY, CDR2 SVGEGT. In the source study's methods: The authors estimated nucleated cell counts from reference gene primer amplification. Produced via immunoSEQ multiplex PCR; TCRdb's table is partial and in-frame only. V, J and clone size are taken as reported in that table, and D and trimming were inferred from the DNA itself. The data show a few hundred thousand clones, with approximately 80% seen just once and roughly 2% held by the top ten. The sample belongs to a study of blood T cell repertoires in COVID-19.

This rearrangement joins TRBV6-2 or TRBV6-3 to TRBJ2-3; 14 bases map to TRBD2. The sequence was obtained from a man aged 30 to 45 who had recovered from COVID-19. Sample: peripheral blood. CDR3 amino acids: CASSFGLAGGVDTQYF. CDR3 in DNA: TGTGCCAGCAGTTTCGGACTAGCGGGGGGTGTAGATACGCAGTATTTT.